The 23 T cell receptor beta chains listed next were all sequenced from one sample in a study of human T cells and chemical hapten exposure. TCRdb analysed the RACE reads with MiXCR anew, one entry per CDR3 protein. The sample comprises 300,000 to 450,000 distinct CDR3 sequences, more than 4.5% of which are singletons, and 2.6% rests with the top ten. The sample's time point: pre-sensitization, week 0. As to treatment: therapeutic diphenylcyclopropenone sensitization with weekly scalp DPC. Material: whole blood, obtained in connection with sensitization to the hapten diphenylcyclopropenone (DPC). These receptors originate from a woman between 45 and 60 years old with alopecia areata. Some clones in this sample may be carry-over from other donors' samples.

V usage is TRBV9 and J usage is TRBJ1-1; the D gene is possibly TRBD1 (5 bases). Looked up from germline, CDR1 is SGDLS and CDR2 is YYNGEE. Trimming stripped 3 bases from V and 8 bases from J, with 20 bases between. The CDR3 is made up of 15 amino acids. As DNA, the CDR3 is TGTGCCAGCAGCGCTTCAGGGCTAACCCGGGGGGAAGCTTTCTTT. It codes for CASSASGLTRGEAFF.

The table lists this clonotype with many counts. The CDR3 sequence is CSANSAGTPTDTQYF. The CDR3 DNA follows: TGCAGTGCTAACTCCGCGGGGACCCCCACAGATACGCAGTATTTT. The rearrangement links TRBV20-1 to TRBJ2-3, with D possibly TRBD2 on 6 matching bases. The germline CDR1 and CDR2 sequences are DFQATT and SNEGSKA (reference sequence). The CDR3 is 15 residues long. V was shortened by 4 bases and J by 2 bases, with 16 bases between the two germline ends.

In its sample, this clonotype was seen many times. This sequence joins TRBV4-1 and TRBJ2-2; 7 nucleotides align to TRBD2. After removal of 1 base from V and 0 bases from J, the junction contained 8 bases not matched to a gene. Germline loops: CDR1 MGHRA, CDR2 YSYEKL. CDR3 length: 18 residues. CDR3 amino acids: CASSQGSTGTTNTGELFF. CDR3 in DNA: TGCGCCAGCAGCCAAGGCTCTACCGGGACTACGAACACCGGGGAGCTGTTTTTT.

The chain combines TRBV2 with TRBJ1-1, with D possibly matching TRBD1 (6 bases). The germline CDR1 and CDR2 sequences are SNHLY and FYNNEI. CDR3 size: 14 residues. V lost 4 bases and J 11 bases, leaving 20 bases between the germline ends. CDR3 in amino acids: CASSVDGPTGGAFF. CDR3 nucleotides: TGTGCCAGCAGTGTTGATGGTCCGACAGGAGGGGCTTTCTTT. Together with reference TRBV2 and TRBJ1-1, the CDR3 gives the full variable domain: EPEVTQTPSHQVTQMGQEVILRCVPISNHLYFYWYRQILGQKVEFLVSFYNNEISEKSEIFDDQFSVERPDGSNFTLKIRSTKLEDSAMYFCASSVDGPTGGAFFGQGTRLTVV.

This clonotype came up many times. This CDR3 reads CASSLSESGRPYNEQFF. For the CDR3, the DNA is TGTGCCAGCAGCTTATCAGAAAGCGGGAGGCCCTACAATGAGCAGTTCTTC. The V call is TRBV7-2, the J call TRBJ2-1, with TRBD2 matching over 9 bases. Germline V gene sequence: CDR1 SGHTA, CDR2 FQGNSA. The CDR3 consists of 17 residues. V shed 2 bases and J 2 bases; nucleotides not matched to a gene: 7.

J is TRBJ1-5 and V is TRBV29-1; D might be TRBD1 (5 bases). Trimming took off 6 bases at V and 2 bases at J, with 14 bases between the two ends. Germline loops: CDR1 SQVTM, CDR2 ANQGSEA. The CDR3 runs to 14 residues. CDR3 nucleotide sequence: TGCAGCGTGGGAGACAGTTCAGGCAATCAGCCCCAGCATTTT. This translates into CSVGDSSGNQPQHF.

This clonotype was counted between two and nine times. For the CDR3, the DNA is TGTGCCAGCACCAATACGGTGGGGACAGGTGGTGAAAAACTGTTTTTT. It translates to CASTNTVGTGGEKLFF. This chain joins TRBV7-9 and TRBJ1-4; 8 positions match TRBD1. The CDR3 has 16 residues. V lost 7 bases and J lost 7; bases outside the gene matches: 14. Per germline, CDR1 SEHNR and CDR2 FQNEAQ (reference sequence).

This clonotype has just a few counts. V is TRBV29-1 and J is TRBJ2-5; tentatively, D is TRBD2 (6 bases). Trimming removed 4 bases from V and 2 bases from J, with 11 bases in between. Germline lookup yields CDR1 SQVTM and CDR2 ANQGSEA. This CDR3 is 13 amino acids long. The CDR3: CSVGRAGQETQYF. CDR3 nucleotide sequence: TGCAGCGTTGGCAGGGCGGGGCAAGAGACCCAGTACTTC.

The table lists this clonotype with a few counts. The chain joins TRBV4-3 to TRBJ2-6; 8 nucleotides line up with TRBD2. In germline, CDR1 is LGHNA, CDR2 YSLEER. Trimming removed 0 bases from V and 0 bases from J; junction bases left unmatched: 10. CDR3 length: 20 amino acids. In DNA form, the CDR3 reads TGCGCCAGCAGCCAAGAAACTAGCGGCTACTCCGACTCTGGGGCCAACGTCCTGACTTTC. Translation gives CASSQETSGYSDSGANVLTF.

This clonotype was recorded at least ten times. V and J are TRBV7-2 and TRBJ2-1; no clear D gene. V dropped 1 base and J dropped 5 bases, with 12 bases sitting between them. The CDR3 sequence is 15 residues long. Germline CDR1 is SGHTA and CDR2 is FQGNSA. The CDR3 loop reads CASSLDRNPHNEQFF. CDR3 sequence (DNA): TGTGCCAGCAGCTTAGACCGAAACCCCCACAATGAGCAGTTCTTC. Drawing the rest from reference TRBV7-2 and TRBJ2-1, the complete variable domain is GAGVSQSPSNKVTEKGKDVELRCDPISGHTALYWYRQSLGQGLEFLIYFQGNSAPDKSGLPSDRFSAERTGGSVSTLTIQRTQQEDSAVYLCASSLDRNPHNEQFFGPGTRLTVL.

This clonotype has ten or more counts. The rearrangement links TRBV7-6 to TRBJ2-1, with D uncertain. Trimming took off 1 base at V and 0 bases at J, with 13 bases between the two ends. The V gene's germline CDR1 is SGHVS and CDR2 FNYEAQ. The CDR3 is 17 amino acids. CDR3 nucleotides: TGTGCCAGCAGCTTAGGGGCGACGGCTAGCTCCTACAATGAGCAGTTCTTC. Translating it yields CASSLGATASSYNEQFF. Full variable domain (rest looked up from reference TRBV7-6 and TRBJ2-1): GAGVSQSPRYKVTKRGQDVALRCDPISGHVSLYWYRQALGQGPEFLTYFNYEAQQDKSGLPNDRFSAERPEGSISTLTIQRTEQRDSAMYRCASSLGATASSYNEQFFGPGTRLTVL.

V usage is TRBV29-1 and J usage is TRBJ1-2; 7 bases map to TRBD1. V lost 7 bases to trimming and J lost 2 bases; unmatched junction nucleotides: 4. CDR3 length: 12 amino acids. In germline, CDR1 is SQVTM, CDR2 ANQGSEA. CDR3 sequence (DNA): TGCAGCGGGGGACAGATGAACTATGGCTACACCTTC. Its translation is CSGGQMNYGYTF.

This clonotype was found a few times. The chain combines TRBV18 with TRBJ1-1; TRBD1 matches at 8 bases. Trimming removed 6 bases from V and 5 bases from J; junction bases left unmatched: 14. CDR3 length equals 16 residues. Germline CDR1 reads KGHSH; CDR2 reads LQKENI. CDR3 amino acids: CASSFDRGNLGTEAFF. In DNA form, the CDR3 reads TGTGCCAGCTCCTTCGACAGGGGAAACTTAGGAACTGAAGCTTTCTTT.

This clonotype was seen ten or more times. The chain employs TRBV6-2 or TRBV6-3 and TRBJ2-7; no clear D. V lost 8 bases, J lost 5 bases, and 19 bases lay in between. CDR1 and CDR2 from the germline V gene are MNHEY and SVGEGT. The CDR3 runs 14 residues. CDR3 loop: CASEAGPGVHEQYF. The CDR3 bases are TGTGCCAGCGAGGCTGGGCCAGGCGTCCACGAGCAGTACTTC.

This clonotype was seen more than once but under ten times. The chain is built from TRBV3-1 and TRBJ2-3; 8 positions agree with TRBD2. The CDR3 is made up of 17 amino acids. V was pared by 1 base and J by 2 bases, with 8 bases of the junction left unmatched. Germline CDR1 LGHDT, CDR2 YNNKEL (reference sequence). As DNA, the CDR3 is TGTGCCAGCAGCCAAGGGAGAAGAGGACTAGCCACAGATACGCAGTATTTT. Translation: CASSQGRRGLATDTQYF.

The chain has TRBV6-6 and TRBJ1-1; 9 bases map to TRBD1. Looked up from germline, CDR1 is MNHNY and CDR2 is SVGAGI (reference sequence). V lost 5 bases, J lost 0 bases, and 4 bases stayed unmatched. The CDR3 spans 15 residues. In DNA, the CDR3 is TGTGCCAGCAGTCGGACAGGGGTGGTGAACACTGAAGCTTTCTTT. As protein: CASSRTGVVNTEAFF.

The table lists this clonotype with many counts. The chain recombines TRBV20-1 with TRBJ2-7; D gene uncertain. The V gene's germline CDR1 is DFQATT and CDR2 SNEGSKA (reference sequence). The CDR3 loop spans 14 amino acids. Trimming took off 0 bases at V and 1 base at J, with 10 bases between the two ends. CDR3 sequence (DNA): TGCAGTGCTAGAGATCGGAAGGGATCCTACGAGCAGTACTTC. Translated, it gives CSARDRKGSYEQYF.

In its sample, this clonotype was seen many times. This chain uses TRBV16 with TRBJ2-6; D is possibly TRBD1 (6 bases). Germline CDR1 KGHSY, CDR2 FQNENV. Trimming removed 4 bases at V and 0 bases at J, with 10 bases between. This CDR3 spans 16 amino acids. The CDR3: CASSPTGTSGANVLTF. CDR3 DNA: TGTGCCAGCAGCCCGACAGGCACCTCTGGGGCCAACGTCCTGACTTTC.

The gene calls are TRBV2 and TRBJ2-7; D perhaps matches TRBD2 (5 bases). The germline V and J ends were trimmed by 2 bases and 5 bases, with 19 bases remaining between them. The V gene's germline CDR1 is SNHLY and CDR2 FYNNEI. CDR3 length: 16 amino acids. The CDR3 region is CASSEPNQDWKDEQYF. The CDR3 DNA reads TGTGCCAGCAGTGAACCTAACCAGGACTGGAAGGACGAGCAGTACTTC.

This clonotype was seen many times. V gene TRBV6-6 combines with J gene TRBJ2-7, with TRBD2 as a possible D gene (6 bases). V lost 4 bases to trimming and J lost 3 bases, with 13 bases between them. This CDR3 has 14 residues. Germline V CDR1 and CDR2: MNHNY, SVGAGI (reference sequence). CDR3 protein: CASSSGLRNYEQYF. The CDR3 bases are TGTGCCAGCAGTTCCGGACTACGCAACTACGAGCAGTACTTC.

This sequence joins TRBV27 and TRBJ1-1; D is ambiguous. The V and J ends lost 2 bases and 8 bases respectively, with 21 bases between them. The CDR3 extends over 16 amino acids. Looked up from germline, CDR1 is MNHEY and CDR2 is SMNVEV (reference sequence). This chain's CDR3 is CASSLNSASTFSEAFF. CDR3 DNA sequence: TGTGCCAGCAGTTTAAATTCGGCCTCAACGTTTTCCGAAGCTTTCTTT.

The chain carries TRBV20-1 and TRBJ1-5, with D possibly being TRBD1 (5 bases). The CDR3 runs 16 residues. Trimming stripped 0 bases from V and 2 bases from J, with 14 bases between. Germline V gene sequence: CDR1 DFQATT, CDR2 SNEGSKA (reference sequence). The CDR3 reads CSARDLGERGNQPQHF. The CDR3 DNA reads as TGCAGTGCTAGAGATTTGGGGGAGAGGGGCAATCAGCCCCAGCATTTT.

This clonotype was detected many times. The chain employs TRBV9 and TRBJ1-3, with D possibly being TRBD1 (6 bases). This CDR3 has 14 residues. V was pared by 3 bases and J by 0 bases, with 7 bases between. Germline V gives CDR1 SGDLS, CDR2 YYNGEE. This chain's CDR3 is CASSAGVSGNTIYF. The CDR3 nucleotides read TGTGCCAGCAGCGCAGGGGTCTCTGGAAACACCATATATTTT.